The 19 T cell receptor beta chains below all came from one sample that was sequenced in a study of prognosis after radiotherapy for stage I lung cancer (dated by TCRdb to 2020 to 2023). Sequenced on an Illumina HiSeq 3000. Two rounds of multiplex PCR were used to amplify the TCR beta CDR3 region from genomic DNA. In the first round of PCR, primers specific to each TRBV and TRBJ gene were used, and the primer sequences are filed in Chinese patent CN105087789A. TCRdb handled the public reads itself, with Q25 trimming in fastp and clone calling in MiXCR, and kept productive beta chains. Merged by CDR3 protein, the rows form single entries marked with the most common genes and DNA. The sample contains about 59,000 distinct CDR3 sequences, roughly 29% of them found a single time. The top ten hold 7.5% of the sample. The sequencing here drew on PBMCs, taken before or after stereotactic body radiation therapy (not recorded which). The source of these receptors is a donor of 50 years or more with non-small cell lung cancer.

This clonotype was observed many times. The chain joins TRBV20-1 to TRBJ2-1; 12 bases agree with TRBD1. The length of the CDR3 is 16 residues. Germline loops: CDR1 DFQATT, CDR2 SNEGSKA (reference sequence). V lost 0 bases, J lost 9 bases, and 9 bases stayed unmatched. Here the CDR3 DNA reads TGCAGTGCTAGAGATAGGGACAGGGGGCGCTTGGCTGAGCAGTTCTTC. Translation: CSARDRDRGRLAEQFF.

The table lists this clonotype with many counts. CDR3 amino acids: CASSLFHGGSNQPQHF. The CDR3 nucleotides are TGTGCCAGCAGCTTGTTCCACGGGGGTAGCAATCAGCCCCAGCATTTT. The chain has TRBV5-5 and TRBJ1-5; maybe TRBD1 (5 bases). Trimming shortened V by 1 base and J by 0 bases, and 11 bases separated the two germline ends. The CDR3 spans 16 residues. CDR1 and CDR2 (germline): SGHKS, YYEKEE (reference sequence). The full variable domain, in which reference TRBV5-5 and TRBJ1-5 provide the parts outside the CDR3, is DAGVTQSPTHLIKTRGQQVTLRCSPISGHKSVSWYQQVLGQGPQFIFQYYEKEERGRGNFPDRFSARQFPNYSSELNVNALLLGDSALYLCASSLFHGGSNQPQHFGDGTRLSIL.

The chain recombines TRBV5-4 with TRBJ2-7; maybe TRBD1 (6 bases). Germline CDR1 reads SGHNT; CDR2 reads YYREEE (reference sequence). Trimming removed 4 bases at V and 5 bases at J, with 22 bases between. The CDR3 has 16 amino acids. This CDR3 is CASSATSRGQLHEQYF. CDR3 sequence (DNA): TGTGCCAGCAGCGCGACAAGCAGGGGTCAACTGCACGAGCAGTACTTC.

This clonotype was found many times. This chain joins TRBV7-9 and TRBJ2-5, with 8 positions matching TRBD1. CDR1 and CDR2 from the germline V gene are SEHNR and FQNEAQ (reference sequence). The trim removed 5 bases at V and 5 bases at J, leaving 10 bases unmatched. This CDR3 spans 15 amino acids. The CDR3 loop is CASSHWAGGLETQYF. The CDR3 region has the DNA TGTGCCAGCAGCCACTGGGCAGGGGGCCTGGAGACCCAGTACTTC.

The chain combines TRBV5-4 with TRBJ1-1; 9 bases map to TRBD1. The germline CDR1 and CDR2 sequences are SGHNT and YYREEE (reference sequence). This CDR3 region has 16 residues. The ends lost 3 bases at V and 0 bases at J; junction bases unmatched: 6. CDR3 sequence reads: CASSSGQGVMNTEAFF. CDR3 coding DNA: TGTGCCAGCAGCTCGGGACAGGGAGTCATGAACACTGAAGCTTTCTTT.

Many counts were recorded for this clonotype. The chain carries TRBV19 and TRBJ1-1, with D possibly being TRBD1 (6 bases). This CDR3 has 12 amino acids. CDR1 is LNHDA and CDR2 is SQIVND in the germline V gene (reference sequence). Deletions cut 7 bases from V and 12 bases from J, with 18 bases between. This CDR3 is CASNLGAAPTFF. In DNA form, the CDR3 reads TGTGCCAGTAATTTGGGGGCCGCTCCTACTTTCTTT. Full variable domain (remainder filled in from reference TRBV19 and TRBJ1-1): DGGITQSPKYLFRKEGQNVTLSCEQNLNHDAMYWYRQDPGQGLRLIYYSQIVNDFQKGDIAEGYSVSREKKESFPLTVTSAQKNPTAFYLCASNLGAAPTFFGQGTRLTVV.

This clonotype was observed a few times. This could be a read error, since a much larger clone is one nucleotide away. The chain couples TRBV20-1 to TRBJ1-1; no reliable D call. V dropped 2 bases and J dropped 0 bases, with 10 bases sitting between them. The germline gives CDR1 DFQATT, CDR2 SNEGSKA (reference sequence). The CDR3 runs 14 residues. The CDR3 is CSARQVAMNTEAFF. In DNA form, the CDR3 reads TGCAGTGCTAGACAGGTGGCTATGAACACTGAAGCTTTCTTT.

This clonotype was counted a few times. A much larger clone differs from this one at a single base, so this may be a read error. V usage is TRBV6-2 or TRBV6-3 and J usage is TRBJ2-1; D remains unclear. The germline CDR1 and CDR2 sequences are MNHEY and SVGEGT. The CDR3 runs 15 residues. V was cut by 0 bases and J by 7 bases, with 13 bases left in between. The CDR3 bases are TGTGCCAGCAGTTACTCGAAATGGGCGAGGAATGAGCAGTTCTTC. As protein: CASSYSKWARNEQFF.

This clonotype was recorded many times. The rearrangement links TRBV12-3 or TRBV12-4 to TRBJ2-3; 8 nucleotides match TRBD2. V dropped 3 bases and J dropped 5; count of bases not matched to a gene: 13. The CDR3 runs to 17 residues. CDR3 in DNA: TGTGCCAGCAGTTTTCCCTTAACCGGGACTAGGGGAGATACGCAGTATTTT. It specifies CASSFPLTGTRGDTQYF.

As for this clonotype: The junction and the germline gene differ at one end; a read error may be behind it. Here the CDR3 DNA reads TGTGCCTGCAGTTACTCGGACAGGGATACATATACGCAGTATTTT. Protein: CACSYSDRDTYTQYF. The gene calls are TRBV6-2 or TRBV6-3 and TRBJ2-3; the match to TRBD1 covers 8 bases. The CDR3 totals 15 residues. Per germline, CDR1 MNHEY and CDR2 SVGEGT.

As regards this clonotype: A read error may be the cause here, since a much bigger clone is one base away. No conserved phenylalanine or tryptophan ends this CDR3, so it is likely a read error. This chain links TRBV4-1 with TRBJ1-6; D ambiguous. Trimming took off 0 bases at V and 6 bases at J, with 3 bases between the two ends. Germline V gene data show CDR1 as MGHRA and CDR2 as YSYEKL. The CDR3 has 13 residues. The CDR3 sequence is CASSQEGNSPLHL. As DNA, the CDR3 is TGCGCCAGCAGCCAAGAGGGTAATTCACCCCTCCACCTT.

This clonotype was recorded many times. The V gene is TRBV28, the J gene TRBJ1-1, with D uncertain. The V gene lost 7 bases and the J gene lost 2 bases, with 5 bases spanning the gap. This CDR3 spans 11 amino acids. Germline V gene sequence: CDR1 MDHEN, CDR2 SYDVKM. This CDR3 reads CASKHNTEAFF. The CDR3 DNA is TGTGCCAGCAAACATAACACTGAAGCTTTCTTT. The full variable domain, its missing parts supplied by reference TRBV28 and TRBJ1-1, is DVKVTQSSRYLVKRTGEKVFLECVQDMDHENMFWYRQDPGLGLRLIYFSYDVKMKEKGDIPEGYSVSREKKERFSLILESASTNQTSMYLCASKHNTEAFFGQGTRLTVV.

Ten or more counts support this clonotype. The gene calls are TRBV10-2 and TRBJ1-5; tentative D call: TRBD1 (5 bases). CDR1 is WSHSY, CDR2 SAAADI, per germline. The CDR3 sequence is 14 residues long. V was cut by 4 bases and J by 1 base, with 8 bases left in between. The CDR3 reads CASSVGGSNQPQHF. CDR3 nucleotide sequence: TGCGCCAGCAGTGTTGGGGGAAGCAATCAGCCCCAGCATTTT.

This clonotype occurred many times. J is TRBJ1-2 and V is TRBV28; D might be TRBD1 (5 bases). Trimming left V 6 bases short and J 8 bases short, with 16 bases between. CDR1 MDHEN and CDR2 SYDVKM come from the germline V gene. CDR3 size: 13 residues. The CDR3 here is CASRRQGGEGYTF. CDR3 DNA sequence: TGTGCCAGCAGACGCCAGGGAGGGGAAGGCTACACCTTC.

As for this clonotype: A much larger clone is a single base away; this may be a read error. The CDR3 spells CATSPSAGSGRTGELFF. The CDR3 DNA sequence: TGTGCCACTTCGCCGAGTGCAGGATCAGGGCGGACCGGGGAGCTGTTTTTT. The chain links TRBV6-2 or TRBV6-3 to TRBJ2-2; tentative D call: TRBD1 (5 bases). V was trimmed by 10 bases and J by 5 bases, leaving 26 bases between them. The CDR3 sequence is 17 residues long. The germline gives CDR1 MNHEY, CDR2 SVGEGT.

This clonotype was recorded at least ten times. CDR3 sequence: CASSPLGQAGGYTF. For the CDR3, the DNA is TGTGCCAGCTCACCACTGGGACAGGCCGGAGGCTACACCTTC. The V call is TRBV18, the J call TRBJ1-2; 8 nucleotides line up with TRBD1. This CDR3 is 14 amino acids long. The germline CDR1 and CDR2 sequences are KGHSH and LQKENI. Losses at the gene ends were 1 base for V and 8 bases for J; bases not matched to a gene: 6. Full variable domain (outside the CDR3, taken from reference TRBV18 and TRBJ1-2): NAGVMQNPRHLVRRRGQEARLRCSPMKGHSHVYWYRQLPEEGLKFMVYLQKENIIDESGMPKERFSAEFPKEGPSILRIQQVVRGDSAAYFCASSPLGQAGGYTFGSGTRLTVV.

This clonotype was observed a few times. The V call is TRBV20-1, the J call TRBJ2-7; perhaps TRBD2 as D (7 bases). V lost 3 bases to trimming and J lost 3 bases, with 18 bases between them. The CDR3 is 15 amino acids. In germline, CDR1 is DFQATT, CDR2 SNEGSKA (reference sequence). The CDR3 DNA sequence: TGCAGTGCTAGTAGGGTGGCGGGGGCGAGCTACGAGCAGTACTTC. Translating gives CSASRVAGASYEQYF.

This clonotype showed up many times. The chain is built from TRBV9 and TRBJ2-2, with D perhaps matching TRBD2 (5 bases). CDR1 is SGDLS, CDR2 YYNGEE, per germline. V dropped 4 bases and J dropped 4 bases, with 11 bases sitting between them. This CDR3 is 14 amino acids long. The CDR3 is CASSPDGGTGELFF. For the CDR3, the DNA is TGTGCCAGCAGCCCCGACGGAGGCACCGGGGAGCTGTTTTTT.

The sample holds many counts of this clonotype. This CDR3 is CAWSEDIHQPQHF. The CDR3 nucleotides are TGTGCCTGGAGTGAGGACATCCATCAGCCCCAGCATTTT. The V call is TRBV30, the J call TRBJ1-5, with D possibly matching TRBD1 (5 bases). The CDR3 consists of 13 residues. The germline V gene encodes CDR1 GTSNPN and CDR2 SVGIG (reference sequence). The ends were cut back, 1 base at V and 5 bases at J, with 9 bases in the middle.